A selection of T cell receptor beta chains follows, all from one sample in a study of T cells after yellow fever vaccination. Each CDR3 protein gets one entry after TCRdb re-called the 5' RACE reads with MiXCR. This sample yields about 230,000 distinct CDR3 sequences, of which over 6.5% are seen a single time; around 1% belongs to the top ten. Here the sequenced sample was CD4+ T cells sorted from PBMCs, taken on the day of the yellow fever booster vaccination. The receptors here all came from a young man who received the YFV17D yellow fever vaccine. Both conserved end residues are part of each CDR3. The D gene is left open where the match is weak. Clone size is not always given. Where it is, it says once, few, many or a class for expanded clones.

j_gene,v_gene,d_gene,abundance,CDR3aa,CDR3nt
TRBJ2-2,TRBV23-1,TRBD1,few,CASSQSGQTTGELFF,TGCGCCAGCAGTCAATCGGGACAGACCACCGGGGAGCTGTTTTTT
TRBJ1-2,TRBV7-9,-,few,CASSLGSGPRYGYTF,TGTGCCAGCAGCTTAGGATCAGGGCCCCGCTATGGCTACACCTTC
TRBJ2-5,TRBV7-2,TRBD1,few,CASSFDRGRGETQYF,TGTGCCAGCAGCTTCGACAGGGGTCGCGGGGAGACCCAGTACTTC
TRBJ2-7,TRBV4-3,TRBD1,many,CASSQDHRGPYEQYF,TGCGCCAGCAGCCAAGATCACAGGGGGCCATACGAGCAGTACTTC
TRBJ2-1,TRBV5-1,-,few,CASSFSREGQFF,TGCGCCAGCAGTTTTTCCCGGGAAGGGCAGTTCTTC
TRBJ2-7,TRBV6-1,-,few,CARWTEGQSQQYF,TGTGCCAGGTGGACAGAAGGGCAATCGCAGCAGTACTTC
TRBJ2-7,TRBV4-3,-,few,CASSQVAGQNYEQYF,TGCGCCAGCAGCCAAGTGGCAGGGCAGAACTACGAGCAGTACTTC
TRBJ2-5,TRBV30,TRBD2,few,CACTRGGGVGETQYF,TGTGCCTGCACACGGGGTGGGGGGGTTGGAGAGACCCAGTACTTC
TRBJ2-5,TRBV5-1,TRBD2,many,CASSWGTSGQETQYF,TGCGCCAGCAGCTGGGGGACTAGCGGACAAGAGACCCAGTACTTC
TRBJ2-1,TRBV12-3/TRBV12-4,TRBD2,-,CASSLKSSGTQFF,TGTGCCAGCAGTTTAAAGTCTAGCGGTACGCAGTTCTTC
TRBJ2-1,TRBV29-1,-,-,CSVAAFNEQFF,TGCAGCGTTGCCGCTTTCAATGAGCAGTTCTTC
TRBJ1-1,TRBV3-1,TRBD1,few,CASSQVEGATEAFF,TGTGCCAGCAGCCAAGTTGAGGGGGCGACTGAAGCTTTCTTT
TRBJ2-7,TRBV20-1,TRBD1,-,CSAGQGASPREQYF,TGCAGTGCTGGACAGGGGGCCTCCCCTCGCGAGCAGTACTTC
TRBJ2-7,TRBV20-1,TRBD2,few,CSGVPGLAGYEQYF,TGCAGTGGGGTCCCAGGACTAGCGGGCTACGAGCAGTACTTC
TRBJ2-2,TRBV12-3/TRBV12-4,-,-,CASSSRTYTGELFF,TGTGCCAGCAGTTCCCGGACTTACACCGGGGAGCTGTTTTTT
TRBJ1-4,TRBV12-3/TRBV12-4,-,-,CASSLQGAGEKLFF,TGTGCCAGCAGTTTGCAAGGGGCTGGTGAAAAACTGTTTTTT
TRBJ2-1,TRBV7-2,-,-,CASSPWLAPNEQFF,TGTGCCAGCAGCCCTTGGCTAGCGCCGAATGAGCAGTTCTTC
TRBJ2-2,TRBV5-5,TRBD1,-,CASSFEQGAILSTGELFF,TGTGCCAGCAGCTTTGAACAGGGGGCCATCCTTTCCACCGGGGAGCTGTTTTTT